This passage covers 10 T cell receptor beta chains from one sample sequenced in a study of T-cell reconstitution after alpha-beta-depleted transplantation in children. The library targeted TCRbeta and was prepared with unique molecular identifiers. TCRdb passed the PCR reads through MiXCR, listing each CDR3 protein once. Among about 610,000 distinct CDR3 sequences listed, roughly 10% were seen once. The material sequenced was PBMCs from the stem cell graft donor, taken from the stem cell graft. All receptors come from a human donor who donated a stem cell graft to a child with acute myeloid leukemia.

Many counts were recorded for this clonotype. This chain joins TRBV30 and TRBJ2-2; no clear D. Germline values: CDR1 GTSNPN, CDR2 SVGIG (reference sequence). The CDR3 has 12 residues. V lost 2 bases to trimming and J lost 6 bases, with 7 bases between them. The chain's CDR3 is CAWSTSAGELFF. For the CDR3, the DNA is TGTGCCTGGAGTACGTCTGCCGGGGAGCTGTTTTTT.

This clonotype has ten or more counts. This chain joins TRBV24-1 and TRBJ2-2; 8 positions agree with TRBD1. The germline V gene encodes CDR1 KGHDR and CDR2 SFDVKD. V shed 6 bases, J shed 10 bases, and the junction held 12 bases outside the gene matches. The CDR3 is made up of 15 amino acids. For the CDR3, the DNA is TGTGCCACCAGTCGGCCGGGACAGGCCAATATGGAGCTGTTTTTT. As protein: CATSRPGQANMELFF.

CDR3 DNA sequence: TGCGCCAGCAGCTTGGAGCCGGGACGGAACACCGGGGAGCTGTTTTTT. Translation: CASSLEPGRNTGELFF. V usage is TRBV5-1 and J usage is TRBJ2-2, with D perhaps matching TRBD1 or TRBD2 (5 bases each). CDR3 length equals 16 residues. The germline gives CDR1 SGHRS, CDR2 YFSETQ. Trimming pared 0 bases from V and 1 base from J, leaving 10 bases between.

This clonotype was recorded many times. The V call is TRBV6-5, the J call TRBJ2-1, with D uncertain. From germline, CDR1 is MNHEY and CDR2 SVGAGI. The V gene lost 0 bases and the J gene lost 7 bases, with 19 bases spanning the gap. This CDR3 is 17 amino acids long. CDR3 protein: CASSYSNNWALPNEQFF. The CDR3 DNA reads TGTGCCAGCAGTTACTCGAATAACTGGGCTTTACCGAATGAGCAGTTCTTC.

There are a few counts of this clonotype. The gene calls are TRBV7-2 and TRBJ1-2; TRBD1 might be the D (5 bases). Per the germline V gene, CDR1 is SGHTA and CDR2 is FQGNSA. The CDR3 extends over 16 amino acids. With 4 bases removed from V and 7 bases from J, the gap between germline ends came to 22 bases. The CDR3 DNA reads TGTGCCAGCAGCTCCCAGGGTGCTGGGGTTTCGGGTGGCTACACCTTC. Translation: CASSSQGAGVSGGYTF.

The sample holds a few counts of this clonotype. The V gene is TRBV5-1, the J gene TRBJ2-1; TRBD2 aligns across 7 bases. CDR3 length: 16 amino acids. CDR1 and CDR2 from the germline V gene are SGHRS and YFSETQ. Trimming took 0 bases from V and 7 from J; bases not matched to a gene: 10. The CDR3 nucleotides are TGCGCCAGCAGCTTGGCTAGCTTATCCGGGAGGAATGAGCAGTTCTTC. Its translation is CASSLASLSGRNEQFF.

The chain links TRBV12-3 or TRBV12-4 to TRBJ2-7; a weak D match, TRBD2 (5 bases). This CDR3 is 14 amino acids long. Trimming cost V 4 bases and J 0 bases, with 10 bases left between them. The CDR3 spells CASSSKRISYEQYF. DNA of the CDR3: TGTGCCAGCAGTTCAAAGCGGATCTCCTACGAGCAGTACTTC.

This clonotype was found a few times. The V and J genes are TRBV4-3 and TRBJ2-1; D is unclear. V lost 5 bases and J lost 3, with 5 bases in between. Germline CDR1 LGHNA, CDR2 YSLEER. The CDR3 runs to 12 residues. The CDR3 loop reads CASSIHYNEQFF. CDR3 nucleotide sequence: TGCGCCAGCAGCATTCACTACAATGAGCAGTTCTTC.

In this sample, this clonotype turned up a few times. CDR3 sequence reads: CASSLGTGQGNYGYTF. In DNA, the CDR3 is TGTGCCAGCAGTTTAGGTACCGGACAGGGCAACTATGGCTACACCTTC. This chain links TRBV12-3 or TRBV12-4 with TRBJ1-2; the match to TRBD1 covers 8 bases. The ends lost 1 base at V and 2 bases at J; junction bases unmatched: 6. The CDR3 runs to 16 residues.

This clonotype came up a few times. The J gene is TRBJ2-7, the V gene TRBV7-2; D remains ambiguous. CDR1 is SGHTA, CDR2 FQGNSA, per germline. The CDR3 spans 14 residues. V lost 2 bases and J 0 bases, leaving 8 bases between the germline ends. CDR3 sequence: CASSLSYSSYEQYF. The DNA for the CDR3 is TGTGCCAGCAGCTTATCGTACAGCTCCTACGAGCAGTACTTC.